This record looks at one TCR beta chain sequence and its context. The entry originates in a study of blood T cell repertoires in COVID-19. Study in general: Sites across the United States, Italy and Spain contributed samples from acute and convalescent COVID-19. PBMCs, B-cell-depleted T cells, or T cells provided the cDNA or gDNA that made up the material.

Original processing methods: How many nucleated cells were present was estimated from reference gene primer amplification. Profiling relied on immunoSEQ multiplex PCR, and the TCRdb table lists in-frame clones only, not all of them. V and J calls and clone size come straight from that table; D and trimming were deduced from the DNA. The sample has approximately 500,000 clones, 89% seen once. The Seattle patients, enrolled during active infection, were followed longitudinally. Germline lookup yields CDR1 KGHSH and CDR2 LQKENI. V was clipped by 3 bases and J by 2 bases; unmatched bases: 7. The CDR3 consists of 15 residues.

This chain connects TRBV18 to TRBJ2-7, with 7 nucleotides matching TRBD2. This TCR was sampled from a man aged 18 to 30 with COVID-19, enrolled during active disease. The material sequenced was peripheral blood. The CDR3 protein is CASSPGGRRTYEQYF. For the CDR3, the DNA is TGTGCCAGCTCACCCGGGGGGAGGAGAACCTACGAGCAGTACTTC.